The T cell receptor beta chain under discussion was sequenced for a study of blood T cell repertoires in COVID-19. The assay was immunoSEQ multiplex PCR, and TCRdb's table has in-frame clones only and misses some. The table has fewer than 100,000 clones, roughly 88% seen once. V shed 5 bases and J 6 bases; nucleotides not matched to a gene: 4. Germline CDR1 LGHNT, CDR2 FRNRAP. The CDR3 extends over 14 amino acids. The origin of this receptor is a woman aged 45-60 years with acute or convalescent COVID-19. The V gene is TRBV12-5, the J gene TRBJ2-1; 10 nucleotides match TRBD1. The sample was peripheral blood. The CDR3 coding sequence is TGTGCTAGTGGTCCTGGACAGGGGGGCAATGAGCAGTTCTTC. It translates to CASGPGQGGNEQFF.